The clone carrying this TCR beta chain was found a few times. This specimen comes from a study of T cells after yellow fever vaccination. TCRdb analysed the 5' RACE reads with MiXCR anew, one entry per CDR3 protein. The table has under 600,000 distinct CDR3 sequences, 21% seen once. The germline CDR1 and CDR2 sequences are MNHNS and SASEGT. CDR3 size: 13 residues. V gave up 7 bases and J gave up 2 bases, with 12 bases separating them. The source material was PBMCs, sampled roughly 20 days after the first yellow fever vaccination. This clonotype originated in a man between 18 and 29 years old who received the YFV17D yellow fever vaccine. The chain recombines TRBV6-1 with TRBJ2-7; tentative D call: TRBD1 (6 bases). CDR3 loop: CASKSTGPYEQYF. CDR3 in DNA: TGTGCCAGCAAATCCACAGGGCCCTACGAGCAGTACTTC.